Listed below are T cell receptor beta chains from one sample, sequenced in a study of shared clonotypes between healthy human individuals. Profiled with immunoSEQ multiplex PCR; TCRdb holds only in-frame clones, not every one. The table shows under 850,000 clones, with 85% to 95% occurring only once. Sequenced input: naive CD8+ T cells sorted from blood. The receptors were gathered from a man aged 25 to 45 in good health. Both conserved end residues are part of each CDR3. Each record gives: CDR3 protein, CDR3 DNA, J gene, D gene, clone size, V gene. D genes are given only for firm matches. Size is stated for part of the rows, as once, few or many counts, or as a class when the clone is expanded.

CASSLRGGANYGYTF,TGTGCCAGCAGCCTTCGTGGGGGCGCGAACTATGGCTACACCTTC,TRBJ1-2,NA,NA,TRBV7-9
CASSASNQPQHF,TGTGCCAGCAGTGCTAGCAATCAGCCCCAGCATTTT,TRBJ1-5,NA,NA,TRBV6-1
CASSTTGGEQFF,TGTGCCAGCAGTACGACAGGCGGTGAGCAGTTCTTC,TRBJ2-1,NA,NA,TRBV28
CASSEEITSYEQYF,TGTGCCAGCAGTGAGGAAATAACATCCTACGAGCAGTACTTC,TRBJ2-7,NA,NA,TRBV2
CASQHERGSSYEQYF,TGTGCCAGCCAGCATGAGAGGGGTTCTTCCTACGAGCAGTACTTC,TRBJ2-7,NA,NA,TRBV7-8
CASSVEGAAGIEKLFF,TGTGCCAGCAGCGTAGAAGGAGCTGCGGGGATTGAAAAACTGTTTTTT,TRBJ1-4,NA,once,TRBV9
CASSFSLAGGIETQYF,TGCGCCAGCAGCTTTTCACTAGCGGGAGGAATAGAGACCCAGTACTTC,TRBJ2-5,TRBD2,NA,TRBV5-1
CASSIGTQPQHF,TGTGCCAGTAGTATAGGGACCCAGCCCCAGCATTTT,TRBJ1-5,NA,NA,TRBV19
CASQLGSLDDYGYTF,TGTGCCAGTCAGCTTGGGAGCTTAGATGACTATGGCTACACCTTC,TRBJ1-2,NA,many,TRBV19
CAGSYGINEKLFF,TGTGCCGGCAGTTATGGGATTAATGAAAAACTGTTTTTT,TRBJ1-4,NA,NA,TRBV27
CASSRREARAEKLFF,TGTGCCAGCAGCCGGCGGGAGGCCAGGGCCGAAAAACTGTTTTTT,TRBJ1-4,NA,NA,TRBV7-9